These 14 T cell receptor beta chains share one sample of origin, sequenced in a study of OX40 agonist ivuxolimab in advanced cancers. Sequencing used immunoSEQ multiplex PCR; TCRdb keeps in-frame clones, though not all of them. In the table there are tens of thousands of clones, roughly nine tenths of which are singletons. The source was CD4+ or CD8+ T cells sorted from blood, collected in a trial of the OX40 agonist ivuxolimab. The receptors come from an adult with an advanced solid tumor such as melanoma, head and neck, liver or kidney cancer.

The V and J genes are TRBV7-3 and TRBJ1-6; possible D gene TRBD1, 6 bases. Germline CDR1 and CDR2: SGHTA and FQGTGA. The CDR3 sequence is 15 residues long. The ends were cut back, 5 bases at V and 6 bases at J, with 14 bases in the middle. CDR3 sequence (DNA): TGTGCCAGCAGCCCGTCCGGGACAAGTAATTCACCCCTCCACTTT. Protein: CASSPSGTSNSPLHF. The complete variable domain, with remaining parts taken from reference TRBV7-3 and TRBJ1-6, reads GAGVSQTPSNKVTEKGKYVELRCDPISGHTALYWYRQSLGQGPEFLIYFQGTGAADDSGLPNDRFFAVRPEGSVSTLKIQRTERGDSAVYLCASSPSGTSNSPLHFGNGTRLTVT.

This chain joins TRBV7-3 and TRBJ1-1; D may be TRBD1 (5 bases). Germline loops: CDR1 SGHTA, CDR2 FQGTGA. The CDR3 has 14 amino acids. V was pared by 2 bases and J by 2 bases, with 9 bases between. This CDR3 is CASSLGGTNTEAFF. The CDR3 region has the DNA TGTGCCAGCAGCTTAGGCGGGACCAACACTGAAGCTTTCTTT.

This clone showed up just once. V is TRBV7-2 and J is TRBJ1-5; the D gene is possibly TRBD1 (6 bases). The germline V gene has CDR1 SGHTA and CDR2 FQGNSA. V lost 5 bases, J lost 0 bases, and 17 bases lay in between. The CDR3 runs 17 residues. The chain's CDR3 is CASSRQQGGISNQPQHF. The CDR3 DNA reads TGTGCCAGCAGCCGCCAGCAAGGGGGGATTAGCAATCAGCCCCAGCATTTT.

The chain carries TRBV7-2 and TRBJ1-6, with D possibly TRBD1 on 6 matching bases. The CDR3 is 14 amino acids. V was trimmed by 4 bases and J by 9 bases, leaving 13 bases between them. Germline CDR1 is SGHTA and CDR2 is FQGNSA. The CDR3 region is CASSSGVRGSPLHF. The CDR3 DNA reads as TGTGCCAGCAGCTCAGGGGTAAGGGGTTCACCCCTCCACTTT.

The CDR3 loop reads CASSREAFNYGYTF. The CDR3 region has the DNA TGCGCCAGCAGCCGGGAGGCATTTAACTATGGCTACACCTTC. This sequence joins TRBV4-3 and TRBJ1-2; D call uncertain. CDR3 size: 14 residues. V was trimmed by 4 bases and J by 1 base, leaving 10 bases between them. In germline, CDR1 is LGHNA, CDR2 YSLEER.

The chain employs TRBV18 and TRBJ2-5, with 7 bases aligning to TRBD2. Germline CDR1 reads KGHSH; CDR2 reads LQKENI. The V and J ends lost 4 bases and 4 bases, in that order; junction bases with no gene match: 3. There are 13 residues in the CDR3. The CDR3 is CASSLGLGETQYF. CDR3 coding DNA: TGTGCCAGCTCACTCGGACTAGGAGAGACCCAGTACTTC.

The rearrangement uses TRBV28 and TRBJ1-6, with D perhaps TRBD1 (6 bases). Trimming took off 5 bases at V and 7 bases at J, with 15 bases between the two ends. The V gene's germline CDR1 is MDHEN and CDR2 SYDVKM. CDR3 length: 15 residues. CDR3 residues: CASSPTGTKNSPLHF. In nucleotides, the CDR3 is TGTGCCAGCAGTCCCACCGGGACAAAAAATTCACCCCTCCACTTT. The complete variable domain, with remaining parts taken from reference TRBV28 and TRBJ1-6, reads DVKVTQSSRYLVKRTGEKVFLECVQDMDHENMFWYRQDPGLGLRLIYFSYDVKMKEKGDIPEGYSVSREKKERFSLILESASTNQTSMYLCASSPTGTKNSPLHFGNGTRLTVT.

This chain connects TRBV9 to TRBJ2-5; 7 bases are a match to TRBD1. From germline, CDR1 is SGDLS and CDR2 YYNGEE. This CDR3 has 14 residues. After removal of 2 bases from V and 4 bases from J, the junction contained 5 bases not matched to a gene. The CDR3 here is CASSVQGVGETQYF. The CDR3 DNA follows: TGTGCCAGCAGCGTTCAGGGGGTCGGAGAGACCCAGTACTTC. The entire variable domain, with the rest obtained from reference TRBV9 and TRBJ2-5, is as follows: DSGVTQTPKHLITATGQRVTLRCSPRSGDLSVYWYQQSLDQGLQFLIQYYNGEERAKGNILERFSAQQFPDLHSELNLSSLELGDSALYFCASSVQGVGETQYFGPGTRLLVL.

The chain has TRBV10-3 and TRBJ2-7, with 11 bases lining up with TRBD1. This CDR3 spans 14 amino acids. Trimming took 6 bases from V and 6 from J; bases not matched to a gene: 7. Germline V CDR1 and CDR2: ENHRY, SYGVKD. CDR3 protein: CAIRPGTGGGEQYF. As DNA, the CDR3 is TGTGCCATCAGGCCCGGGACAGGGGGTGGCGAGCAGTACTTC.

V is TRBV5-4 and J is TRBJ2-3; no reliable D call. From germline, CDR1 is SGHNT and CDR2 YYREEE (reference sequence). The CDR3 has 12 amino acids. Trimming shortened V by 5 bases and J by 4 bases, and 8 bases separated the two germline ends. CDR3 protein: CASSLASDTQYF. For the CDR3, the DNA is TGTGCCAGCAGTTTAGCATCAGATACGCAGTATTTT.

V is TRBV4-1 and J is TRBJ1-4; 7 bases are a match to TRBD1. The germline V gene has CDR1 MGHRA and CDR2 YSYEKL. The CDR3 is made up of 17 amino acids. Trimming took 4 bases from V and 7 from J; bases not matched to a gene: 15. The CDR3 spells CASSPTPGGTAIEKLFF. The CDR3 DNA sequence: TGCGCCAGCAGCCCGACGCCCGGAGGGACAGCGATTGAAAAACTGTTTTTT.

DNA for the CDR3: TGTGCCAGCGGAACGGACGGAATGAACACTGAAGCTTTCTTT. The encoded protein is CASGTDGMNTEAFF. J is TRBJ1-1 and V is TRBV2; D uncertain. The CDR3 length is 14 residues. Germline CDR1 is SNHLY and CDR2 is FYNNEI. Trimming removed 8 bases at V and 0 bases at J, with 13 bases between.

This chain links TRBV5-4 with TRBJ2-7; 8 bases align to TRBD1. J lost 4 bases, V lost 3 bases, and 9 bases had no gene match. The CDR3 contains 15 residues. CDR1 and CDR2 (germline): SGHNT, YYREEE (reference sequence). The CDR3 nucleotides are TGTGCCAGCAGCTATAAACGGGACAGGCCTTACGAGCAGTACTTC. Translating gives CASSYKRDRPYEQYF.

V gene TRBV5-1 combines with J gene TRBJ2-3, with TRBD1 matching 8 bases. V lost 7 bases to trimming and J lost 3 bases; unmatched junction nucleotides: 10. The germline V gene encodes CDR1 SGHRS and CDR2 YFSETQ. The CDR3 loop spans 15 amino acids. In DNA, the CDR3 is TGCGCCAGCGCCAGGACAGGGATTAAGACAGATACGCAGTATTTT. Its translation: CASARTGIKTDTQYF.